This T cell receptor beta chain was found in a study of blood T cell repertoires in COVID-19. Study at large: Donors in the United States, Italy and Spain gave samples during acute or convalescent COVID-19.

Participant ages covered about 18 to 100 years across 24 US areas. Two negative PCRs, clearance, or symptom resolution characterized the recovered Cohort 3 donors. Trimming left V 0 bases short and J 1 base short, with 9 bases between. Germline V gives CDR1 LGHNA, CDR2 YNFKEQ. CDR3 length: 16 residues. TCRdb's copy holds only in-frame clones and misses some; the assay was immunoSEQ multiplex PCR. The data contain over 250,000 clones, about 89% of them seen just once; the ten biggest clones take up roughly 8.6%. The rearrangement uses TRBV4-2 and TRBJ2-2; a possible D gene is TRBD1 (6 bases). Sequenced input: PBMCs or T cells enriched from blood (not recorded which). This TCR was recovered from a man aged 35 to 55 who had recovered from COVID-19. In DNA, the CDR3 is TGTGCCAGCAGCCAAGATACGGGACAGAACACCGGGGAGCTGTTTTTT. As protein: CASSQDTGQNTGELFF.